Given below is one T cell receptor (beta chain) in context. The data were obtained in a study of blood T cell repertoires in COVID-19. For the study at large: Samples came from the United States, Italy and Spain, spanning acute and convalescent COVID-19. PBMCs, B-cell-depleted T cells, or T cells were the source of the cDNA or gDNA that made up the material.

V dropped 6 bases and J dropped 4 bases, with 10 bases sitting between them. Germline assignment: CDR1 SGHTA and CDR2 FQGNSA. The CDR3 is 13 residues long. In the original analysis: Amplification from reference gene primers served as the basis for estimated nucleated cell counts. The table came from immunoSEQ multiplex PCR; TCRdb's copy has only in-frame clones and leaves some out. The V and J calls and clone size come from that table; D and trimming were worked out from the DNA. Seen here are 150,000 to 200,000 clones, roughly nine tenths observed once, and the top ten hold around 7%. Sequencing was performed on peripheral blood. The rearrangement uses TRBV7-2 and TRBJ1-3; a possible D gene is TRBD1 (5 bases). The TCR comes from a woman over 75 in a cohort sampled during active or convalescent COVID-19. This chain's CDR3 is CASRTDWGNTIYF. The CDR3 bases are TGTGCCAGCAGGACAGATTGGGGAAACACCATATATTTT.